This T cell receptor beta chain came from a study of beta chain features in type 1 diabetes. Donors contributed one heparinised blood draw apiece, averaging approximately 100 mL. Expressed TCRB transcripts were sequenced, since all the RNA that had been isolated was reverse transcribed. The assay was immunoSEQ multiplex PCR, and TCRdb's table has in-frame clones only and misses some. The sample has about 350,000 clones, 15% to 20% seen once. In germline, CDR1 is SQVTM, CDR2 ANQGSEA. V was clipped by 4 bases and J by 3 bases, with 10 bases between them. This CDR3 region has 13 residues. J is TRBJ1-5 and V is TRBV29-1; maybe TRBD1 (5 bases). This receptor was obtained from a woman between 18 and 29 years old in good health. Sequenced: naive CD4+ T cells from blood. The CDR3 spells CSVALGPNQPQHF. In nucleotides, the CDR3 is TGCAGCGTTGCCCTGGGGCCCAATCAGCCCCAGCATTTT.